This TCR beta chain was documented in a study of PD-1 blockade in classical Hodgkin lymphoma. Study as a whole: Patients got intravenous nivolumab 3 mg/kg every 2 weeks. Points from the study as a whole: Prior therapy or disease activity may underlie the repertoire differences, whose causes remain undefined.

This clone has only one observation. Its antigen is undetermined. The protocol was immunoSEQ multiplex PCR, while the TCRdb copy is restricted to in-frame clones and leaves out a portion. Here the sample spans approximately 24,000 clones, about nine tenths being singletons. All the patients suffered relapse after autologous stem cell transplantation, and brentuximab vedotin exposure differed. This CDR3 is built from 14 residues. V shed 3 bases and J 5 bases; nucleotides not matched to a gene: 5. Germline V gene data show CDR1 as SEHNR and CDR2 as FQNEAQ (reference sequence). This clonotype originated in a human donor with classical Hodgkin lymphoma. V is TRBV7-9 and J is TRBJ1-2; 8 positions agree with TRBD1. Sequencing was performed on peripheral blood mononuclear cells (PBMCs), taken at baseline. CDR3 sequence (DNA): TGTGCCAGCAGCTTGGGCAGGGGGCCTTATGGCTACACCTTC. It codes for CASSLGRGPYGYTF.